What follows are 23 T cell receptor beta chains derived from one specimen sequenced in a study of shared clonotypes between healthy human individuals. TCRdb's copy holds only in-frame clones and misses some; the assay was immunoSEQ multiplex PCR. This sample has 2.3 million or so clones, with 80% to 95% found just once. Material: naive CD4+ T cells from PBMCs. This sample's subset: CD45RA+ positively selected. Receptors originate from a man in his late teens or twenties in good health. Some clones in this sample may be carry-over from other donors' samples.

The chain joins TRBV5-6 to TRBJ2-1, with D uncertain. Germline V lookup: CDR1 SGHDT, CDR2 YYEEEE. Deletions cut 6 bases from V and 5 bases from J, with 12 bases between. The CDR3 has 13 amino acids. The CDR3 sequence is CASTALGNNEQFF. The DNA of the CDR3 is TGTGCCAGCACCGCCTTGGGGAACAATGAGCAGTTCTTC.

CDR3 sequence (DNA): TGTGCCAGCAGCTTTCCGGAGCCAAGATCCTACAATGAGCAGTTCTTC. Its protein is CASSFPEPRSYNEQFF. The chain recombines TRBV27 with TRBJ2-1; D not certain. The germline gives CDR1 MNHEY, CDR2 SMNVEV (reference sequence). CDR3 length: 16 amino acids. Trimming took 6 bases from V and 1 from J, leaving 16 bases between them.

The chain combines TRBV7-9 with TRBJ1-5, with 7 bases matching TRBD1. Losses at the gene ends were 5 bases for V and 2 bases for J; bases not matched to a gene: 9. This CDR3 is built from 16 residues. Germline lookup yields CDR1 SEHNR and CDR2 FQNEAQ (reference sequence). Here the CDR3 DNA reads TGTGCCAGCAGCCCCAGGGGGGGATCGGGCAATCAGCCCCAGCATTTT. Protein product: CASSPRGGSGNQPQHF.

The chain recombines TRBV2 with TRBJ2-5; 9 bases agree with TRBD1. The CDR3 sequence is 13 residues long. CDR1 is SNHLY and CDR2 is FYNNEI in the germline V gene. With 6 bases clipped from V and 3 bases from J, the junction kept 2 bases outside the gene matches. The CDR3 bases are TGTGCCAGCAGCCGGACAGGGGAAGAGACCCAGTACTTC. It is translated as CASSRTGEETQYF.

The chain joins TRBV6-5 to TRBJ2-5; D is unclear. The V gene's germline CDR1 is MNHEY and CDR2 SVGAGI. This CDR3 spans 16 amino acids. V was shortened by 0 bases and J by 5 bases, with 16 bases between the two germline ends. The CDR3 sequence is CASSYSGVGSRETQYF. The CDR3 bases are TGTGCCAGCAGTTACTCTGGCGTGGGTAGCCGGGAGACCCAGTACTTC.

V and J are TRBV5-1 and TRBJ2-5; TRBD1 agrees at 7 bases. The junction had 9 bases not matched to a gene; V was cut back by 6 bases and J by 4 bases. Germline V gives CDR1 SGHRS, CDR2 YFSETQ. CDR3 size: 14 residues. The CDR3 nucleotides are TGCGCCAGCAAACTAGGGGGCGGGCGAGAGACCCAGTACTTC. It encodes CASKLGGGRETQYF.

This CDR3 is CASSFLTSVSNTGELFF. CDR3 DNA: TGCGCCAGCAGCTTTTTAACTAGCGTTTCGAACACCGGGGAGCTGTTTTTT. The rearrangement joins TRBV5-1 to TRBJ2-2; 7 positions match TRBD2. Germline V CDR1 and CDR2: SGHRS, YFSETQ. The CDR3 has 17 residues. Unmatched junction bases numbered 7, after V lost 2 bases and J lost 0 bases.

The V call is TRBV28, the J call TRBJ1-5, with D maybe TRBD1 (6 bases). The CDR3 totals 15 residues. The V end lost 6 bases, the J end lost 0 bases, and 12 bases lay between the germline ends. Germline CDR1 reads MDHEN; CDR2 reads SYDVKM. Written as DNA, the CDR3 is TGTGCCAGCAGCTCGGGACACCTTAGCAATCAGCCCCAGCATTTT. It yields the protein CASSSGHLSNQPQHF.

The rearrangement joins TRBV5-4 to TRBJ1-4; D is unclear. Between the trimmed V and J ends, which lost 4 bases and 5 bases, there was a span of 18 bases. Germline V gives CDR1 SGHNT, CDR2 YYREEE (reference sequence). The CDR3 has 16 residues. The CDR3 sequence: CASSTTTRARNEKLFF. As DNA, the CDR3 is TGTGCCAGCAGCACCACGACGAGGGCCCGGAATGAAAAACTGTTTTTT.

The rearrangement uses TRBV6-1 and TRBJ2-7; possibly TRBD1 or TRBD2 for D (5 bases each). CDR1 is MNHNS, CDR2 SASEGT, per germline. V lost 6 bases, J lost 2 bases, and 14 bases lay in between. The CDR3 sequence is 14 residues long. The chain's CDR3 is CASRVTGAAYEQYF. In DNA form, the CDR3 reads TGTGCCAGCAGGGTTACCGGGGCTGCCTACGAGCAGTACTTC.

The CDR3 here is CASPLGDREFEQYF. The CDR3 nucleotides read TGTGCCAGCCCCCTGGGGGACAGGGAGTTCGAGCAGTACTTC. The chain employs TRBV2 and TRBJ2-7, with 9 bases lining up with TRBD1. In germline, CDR1 is SNHLY, CDR2 FYNNEI. This CDR3 is built from 14 residues. V shed 8 bases and J 6 bases; nucleotides not matched to a gene: 11.

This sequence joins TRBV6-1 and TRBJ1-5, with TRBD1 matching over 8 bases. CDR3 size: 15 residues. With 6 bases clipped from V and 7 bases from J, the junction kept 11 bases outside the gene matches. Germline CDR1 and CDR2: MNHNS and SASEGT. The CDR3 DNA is TGTGCCAGCAGGAAGTCAGGACAGGGAGGGCAGCCCCAGCATTTT. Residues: CASRKSGQGGQPQHF.

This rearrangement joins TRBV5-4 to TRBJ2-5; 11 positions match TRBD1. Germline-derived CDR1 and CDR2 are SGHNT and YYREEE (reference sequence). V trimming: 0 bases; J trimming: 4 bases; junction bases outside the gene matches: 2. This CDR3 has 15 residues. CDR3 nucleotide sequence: TGTGCCAGCAGCTTGGGGACAGGGGGCCGAGAGACCCAGTACTTC. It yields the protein CASSLGTGGRETQYF.

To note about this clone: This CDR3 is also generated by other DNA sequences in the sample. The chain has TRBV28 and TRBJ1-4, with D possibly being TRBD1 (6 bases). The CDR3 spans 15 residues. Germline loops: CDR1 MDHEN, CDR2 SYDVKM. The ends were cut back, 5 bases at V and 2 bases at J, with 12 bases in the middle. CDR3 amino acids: CASSPAGATNEKLFF. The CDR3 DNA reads TGTGCCAGCAGTCCCGCGGGGGCTACTAATGAAAAACTGTTTTTT. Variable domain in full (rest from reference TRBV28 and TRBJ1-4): DVKVTQSSRYLVKRTGEKVFLECVQDMDHENMFWYRQDPGLGLRLIYFSYDVKMKEKGDIPEGYSVSREKKERFSLILESASTNQTSMYLCASSPAGATNEKLFFGSGTQLSVL.

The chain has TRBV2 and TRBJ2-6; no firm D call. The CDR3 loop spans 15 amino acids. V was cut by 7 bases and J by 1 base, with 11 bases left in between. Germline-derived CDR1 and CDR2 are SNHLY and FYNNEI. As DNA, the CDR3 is TGTGCCAGCACGCCCGTTTCTTCTGGGGCCAACGTCCTGACTTTC. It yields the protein CASTPVSSGANVLTF. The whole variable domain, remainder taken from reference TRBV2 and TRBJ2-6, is EPEVTQTPSHQVTQMGQEVILRCVPISNHLYFYWYRQILGQKVEFLVSFYNNEISEKSEIFDDQFSVERPDGSNFTLKIRSTKLEDSAMYFCASTPVSSGANVLTFGAGSRLTVL.

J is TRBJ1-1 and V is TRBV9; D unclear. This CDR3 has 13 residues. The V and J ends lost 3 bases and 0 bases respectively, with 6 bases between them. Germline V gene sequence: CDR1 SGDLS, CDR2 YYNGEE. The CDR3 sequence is CASSGIMNTEAFF. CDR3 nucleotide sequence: TGTGCCAGCAGCGGGATCATGAACACTGAAGCTTTCTTT.

DNA of the CDR3: TGTGCCAGCAGCCCCACCGGTGGGGGAGGCCTCACAGATACGCAGTATTTT. Its translation: CASSPTGGGGLTDTQYF. V is TRBV7-2 and J is TRBJ2-3, with a weak D call TRBD2 (6 bases). The CDR3 has 17 amino acids. V lost 5 bases to trimming and J lost 2 bases, with 20 bases between them. CDR1 SGHTA and CDR2 FQGNSA come from the germline V gene.

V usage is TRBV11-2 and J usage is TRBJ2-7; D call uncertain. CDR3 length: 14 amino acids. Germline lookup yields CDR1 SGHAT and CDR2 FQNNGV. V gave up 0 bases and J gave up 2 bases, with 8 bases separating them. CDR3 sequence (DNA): TGTGCCAGCAGCTTAGATATTGTGACCTACGAGCAGTACTTC. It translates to CASSLDIVTYEQYF.

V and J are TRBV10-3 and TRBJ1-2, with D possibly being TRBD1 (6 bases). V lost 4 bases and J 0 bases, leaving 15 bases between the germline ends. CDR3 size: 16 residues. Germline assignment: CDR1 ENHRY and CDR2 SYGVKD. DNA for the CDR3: TGTGCCATCAGTGCGGCGCAGGGGCTCTCTAACTATGGCTACACCTTC. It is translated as CAISAAQGLSNYGYTF.

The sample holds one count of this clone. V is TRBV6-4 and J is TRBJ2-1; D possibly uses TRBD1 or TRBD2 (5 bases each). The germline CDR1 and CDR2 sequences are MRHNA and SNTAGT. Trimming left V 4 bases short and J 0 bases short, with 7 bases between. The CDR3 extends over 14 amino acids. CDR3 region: CASSVGDSYNEQFF. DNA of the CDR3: TGTGCCAGCAGTGTGGGGGACTCCTACAATGAGCAGTTCTTC.

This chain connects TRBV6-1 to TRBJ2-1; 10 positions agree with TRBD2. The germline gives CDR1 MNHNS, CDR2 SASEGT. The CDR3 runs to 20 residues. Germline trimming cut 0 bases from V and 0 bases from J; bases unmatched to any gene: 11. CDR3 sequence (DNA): TGTGCCAGCAGTGAAGCGCTCTTTGGGACTAGCGCGAGCTCCTACAATGAGCAGTTCTTC. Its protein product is CASSEALFGTSASSYNEQFF.

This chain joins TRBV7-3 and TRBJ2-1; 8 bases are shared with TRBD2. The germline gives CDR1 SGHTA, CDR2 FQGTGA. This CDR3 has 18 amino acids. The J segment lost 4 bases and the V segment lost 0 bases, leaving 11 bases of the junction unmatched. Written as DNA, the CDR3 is TGTGCCAGCAGCTTAACGGCCAGCGGGAGATCAATTTACAATGAGCAGTTCTTC. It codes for CASSLTASGRSIYNEQFF.

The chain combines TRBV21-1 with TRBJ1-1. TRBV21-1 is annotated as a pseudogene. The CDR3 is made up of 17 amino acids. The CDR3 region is CASSKASLPSMNTEAFF. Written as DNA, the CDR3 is TGTGCCAGCAGCAAAGCAAGTCTTCCTTCAATGAACACTGAAGCTTTCTTT.